This is a list of T cell receptor beta chains from one sample in a study of OX40 agonist ivuxolimab in advanced cancers. Method: immunoSEQ multiplex PCR; TCRdb's copy keeps in-frame clones and lacks some. The table records about 14,000 clones, about 80% of them present only once. Sequenced here: CD4+ or CD8+ T cells sorted from blood, sampled in a trial of the OX40 agonist ivuxolimab. These receptors originate from an adult with an advanced solid tumor such as melanoma, head and neck, liver or kidney cancer. Both conserved end residues are part of each CDR3. The order of the fields is D gene, clone size, V gene, J gene, CDR3 protein, CDR3 DNA. D genes are given only for firm matches. Clone size is stated in some rows and not others, as once, few, many or a class when expanded.

TRBD2	NA	TRBV15	TRBJ2-5	CATSRDPSGAAGGAAQYF	TGTGCCACCAGCAGAGATCCCTCTGGAGCGGCGGGGGGGGCGGCCCAGTACTTC
TRBD1	once	TRBV6-6	TRBJ2-3	CASSLGTGAGDTQYF	TGTGCCAGCAGTCTCGGGACAGGGGCCGGAGATACGCAGTATTTT
NA	NA	TRBV11-2	TRBJ1-4	CASSEPGGREKLFF	TGTGCCAGCAGCGAACCCGGGGGCCGGGAAAAACTGTTTTTT
TRBD2	NA	TRBV6-1	TRBJ2-1	CASSEIPGGPGEQFF	TGTGCCAGCAGTGAAATACCGGGGGGGCCGGGTGAGCAGTTCTTC
NA	few	TRBV30	TRBJ1-1	CARWAGANTEAFF	TGTGCCCGCTGGGCTGGGGCGAACACTGAAGCTTTCTTT
TRBD2	NA	TRBV9	TRBJ2-3	CASSVEELAGSDTQYF	TGTGCCAGCAGCGTTGAAGAACTAGCGGGATCGGATACGCAGTATTTT
TRBD2	medium-sized	TRBV7-9	TRBJ2-2	CASPLFSASGNTGELFF	TGTGCCAGCCCCTTGTTTTCGGCTAGCGGGAACACCGGGGAGCTGTTTTTT
TRBD1	NA	TRBV9	TRBJ2-7	CASSPTGGRSYEQYF	TGTGCCAGCAGCCCGACAGGGGGCAGATCCTACGAGCAGTACTTC
NA	few	TRBV19	TRBJ1-3	CASSTMSSGNTIYF	TGTGCCAGTAGTACTATGAGCTCTGGAAACACCATATATTTT
NA	NA	TRBV6-5	TRBJ2-1	CASSYVGEYEQFF	TGTGCCAGCAGTTACGTCGGGGAGTATGAGCAGTTCTTC
NA	few	TRBV25-1	TRBJ2-3	CASSALSEGTQYF	TGTGCCAGCAGTGCCCTCTCGGAAGGTACGCAGTATTTT
NA	NA	TRBV10-3	TRBJ1-1	CAISDVTNTEAFF	TGTGCCATCAGTGATGTCACGAACACTGAAGCTTTCTTT
NA	NA	TRBV29-1	TRBJ2-7	CSVLARGEYEQYF	TGCAGCGTTCTAGCGAGGGGAGAGTACGAGCAGTACTTC
NA	NA	TRBV9	TRBJ2-7	CASSGRQGHNEQYF	TGTGCCAGCAGCGGCCGCCAGGGGCACAACGAGCAGTACTTC
NA	NA	TRBV4-3	TRBJ2-2	CASSQDADYTGELFF	TGCGCCAGCAGCCAAGATGCGGACTACACCGGGGAGCTGTTTTTT
TRBD2	medium-sized	TRBV4-2	TRBJ2-2	CASVGLAGGHTGELFF	TGTGCCAGCGTCGGACTAGCGGGAGGTCACACCGGGGAGCTGTTTTTT
NA	NA	TRBV28	TRBJ2-3	CASRETPDGHTDTQYF	TGTGCCAGCAGAGAGACTCCGGACGGACACACAGATACGCAGTATTTT
NA	NA	TRBV2	TRBJ1-6	CASSEWVMNSPLHF	TGTGCCAGCAGTGAATGGGTTATGAATTCACCCCTCCACTTT
NA	NA	TRBV2	TRBJ1-1	CASSEDRGHEAFF	TGTGCCAGCAGTGAAGATCGGGGCCATGAAGCTTTCTTT
NA	few	TRBV15	TRBJ1-5	CATSRDLDSSRPQHF	TGTGCCACCAGCAGAGATCTAGACAGCTCCCGGCCCCAGCATTTT
NA	NA	TRBV4-3	TRBJ1-2	CASSHPLSANYGYTF	TGCGCCAGCAGCCACCCTTTGAGTGCGAACTATGGCTACACCTTC
NA	once	TRBV27	TRBJ2-7	CASSLGGFPPYEQYF	TGTGCCAGCAGTTTAGGGGGGTTTCCCCCCTACGAGCAGTACTTC
NA	NA	TRBV25-1	TRBJ2-6	CASTPRTPRGSGANVLTF	TGTGCCAGCACACCAAGGACCCCCAGAGGTTCTGGGGCCAACGTCCTGACTTTC
NA	NA	TRBV6-4	TRBJ2-2	CASSARSDALGRMATGELFF	TGTGCCAGCAGTGCACGCTCCGATGCACTAGGTCGAATGGCAACCGGGGAGCTGTTTTTT
NA	NA	TRBV18	TRBJ1-1	CASSPGGYEAFF	TGTGCCAGCTCACCGGGAGGTTATGAAGCTTTCTTT
NA	many	TRBV15	TRBJ1-2	CATSRGTGPNYGYTF	TGTGCCACCAGCAGGGGGACCGGGCCTAACTATGGCTACACCTTC
NA	once	TRBV9	TRBJ2-5	CASSDGKETQYF	TGTGCCAGCAGCGACGGAAAAGAGACCCAGTACTTC
NA	once	TRBV19	TRBJ2-7	CASAPSTAYEQYF	TGTGCCAGTGCCCCATCGACGGCCTACGAGCAGTACTTC
NA	NA	TRBV29-1	TRBJ2-1	CSGLGYNEQFF	TGCAGCGGCCTAGGGTACAATGAGCAGTTCTTC